The clone carrying this T cell receptor beta chain was observed a handful of times. One entry per CDR3 protein results from TCRdb running MiXCR on the RT-PCR reads. The profile shows 550,000 to 750,000 distinct CDR3 sequences, approximately 15% of them singletons. Germline CDR1 is MDHEN and CDR2 is SYDVKM. The CDR3 totals 15 residues. The V segment lost 5 bases and the J segment 5 bases; nucleotides outside the gene matches: 8. This clonotype was obtained from a female donor in good health, serving as a healthy control. Material: memory CD4+ T cells from blood. V gene TRBV28 combines with J gene TRBJ2-3; TRBD1 matches at 9 bases. The CDR3 region has the DNA TGTGCCAGCAGTGGACCCGGGACAGGGCAAGATACGCAGTATTTT. Translating it yields CASSGPGTGQDTQYF. The variable domain in full, completed from reference TRBV28 and TRBJ2-3, reads DVKVTQSSRYLVKRTGEKVFLECVQDMDHENMFWYRQDPGLGLRLIYFSYDVKMKEKGDIPEGYSVSREKKERFSLILESASTNQTSMYLCASSGPGTGQDTQYFGPGTRLTVL.